These 13 T cell receptor beta chains share one sample of origin, sequenced in a study of cytomegalovirus exposure and HLA in healthy donors. The primer mix had 60 Vbeta and 13 Jbeta primers. Here immunoSEQ multiplex PCR was the method, and the copy in TCRdb shows in-frame clones only, minus some. The sample contains under 300,000 clones, roughly 88% of which appear only once. The sequenced material came from PBMCs. All receptors derive from a man aged 35 to 55 in good health and CMV-seropositive.

This chain uses TRBV28 with TRBJ1-2; TRBD1 agrees at 9 bases. The CDR3 contains 15 residues. The junction had 7 bases not matched to a gene; V was cut back by 2 bases and J by 6 bases. Germline loops: CDR1 MDHEN, CDR2 SYDVKM. CDR3 residues: CASSLTTGTGHGYTF. DNA for the CDR3: TGTGCCAGCAGTTTAACCACCGGGACAGGGCATGGCTACACCTTC.

The gene calls are TRBV7-2 and TRBJ2-7; D remains ambiguous. CDR1 and CDR2 (germline): SGHTA, FQGNSA. This CDR3 is 13 amino acids long. Trimming pared 4 bases from V and 6 bases from J, leaving 13 bases between. CDR3 protein: CASSYRVGAEQYF. In nucleotides, the CDR3 is TGTGCCAGCAGCTACCGGGTAGGCGCCGAGCAGTACTTC.

The chain couples TRBV6-5 to TRBJ2-7, with a possible D match to TRBD1 (5 bases). Germline CDR1 MNHEY, CDR2 SVGAGI. The CDR3 sequence is 15 residues long. Trimming shortened V by 0 bases and J by 3 bases, and 12 bases separated the two germline ends. CDR3 amino acids: CASSYSNRGRYEQYF. The CDR3 coding sequence is TGTGCCAGCAGTTACTCGAATAGGGGCCGCTACGAGCAGTACTTC.

The chain combines TRBV7-3 with TRBJ2-3, with 13 bases lining up with TRBD2. Germline V gene data show CDR1 as SGHTA and CDR2 as FQGTGA. The CDR3 spans 18 residues. V lost 5 bases, J lost 2 bases, and 10 bases stayed unmatched. The CDR3 DNA is TGTGCCAGCAGCCCATCCGGACTAGCGGGAGCCCTCACAGATACGCAGTATTTT. The encoded protein is CASSPSGLAGALTDTQYF.

The V and J genes are TRBV6-6 and TRBJ2-5, with D possibly TRBD2 on 7 matching bases. The DNA end favors TRBJ2-7, so the J call may be wrong. CDR1 MNHNY and CDR2 SVGAGI come from the germline V gene (reference sequence). The CDR3 loop spans 14 amino acids. The CDR3 loop reads CASSLEGGFYEQYF. The DNA of the CDR3 is TGTGCCAGCAGTCTCGAGGGGGGGTTCTACGAGCAGTACTTC.

This chain joins TRBV29-1 and TRBJ2-2; D remains ambiguous. Germline CDR1 reads SQVTM; CDR2 reads ANQGSEA. This CDR3 comprises 13 residues. V lost 7 bases and J 2 bases, leaving 11 bases between the germline ends. The DNA of the CDR3 is TGCAGCGCTGTGGGCCCAAACACCGGGGAGCTGTTTTTT. Its translation is CSAVGPNTGELFF.

The chain combines TRBV5-1 with TRBJ1-2; 7 nucleotides line up with TRBD1. The CDR3 extends over 15 amino acids. Per germline, CDR1 SGHRS and CDR2 YFSETQ. The J segment lost 4 bases and the V segment lost 4 bases, leaving 10 bases of the junction unmatched. CDR3 region: CASSPLPTGTYGYTF. The DNA of the CDR3 is TGCGCCAGCAGCCCCCTACCGACAGGGACCTATGGCTACACCTTC.

The chain carries TRBV28 and TRBJ2-1, with D possibly being TRBD1 (7 bases). This CDR3 has 15 residues. V shed 7 bases and J shed 7 bases, with 20 bases lying between them. Germline CDR1 MDHEN, CDR2 SYDVKM. CDR3 DNA: TGTGCCAGCATCCCAGTGGAGGGGGCTGTGAATGAGCAGTTCTTC. This encodes CASIPVEGAVNEQFF.

The V call is TRBV29-1, the J call TRBJ2-3; the match to TRBD2 covers 13 bases. Germline V gene data show CDR1 as SQVTM and CDR2 as ANQGSEA. The CDR3 loop spans 15 amino acids. The junction had 7 bases not matched to a gene; V was cut back by 7 bases and J by 3 bases. The CDR3 reads CSALKLAGGTDTQYF. CDR3 bases: TGCAGCGCCTTGAAACTAGCGGGAGGGACAGATACGCAGTATTTT.

V is TRBV6-5 and J is TRBJ1-1; D remains ambiguous. Germline V gene sequence: CDR1 MNHEY, CDR2 SVGAGI. This CDR3 comprises 13 residues. V was clipped by 5 bases and J by 1 base, with 8 bases between them. The CDR3 loop reads CASSQTGNTEAFF. The DNA of the CDR3 is TGTGCCAGCAGTCAAACTGGGAACACTGAAGCTTTCTTT.

V gene TRBV27 combines with J gene TRBJ2-3, with 13 bases that match TRBD2. V lost 1 base and J lost 2; bases outside the gene matches: 3. The CDR3 contains 17 residues. Germline V gene lookup returns CDR1 MNHEY and CDR2 SMNVEV (reference sequence). CDR3 sequence reads: CASSLLTSGRATDTQYF. CDR3 nucleotide sequence: TGTGCCAGCAGTTTATTAACTAGCGGGAGGGCCACAGATACGCAGTATTTT.

V and J are TRBV30 and TRBJ2-7, with 8 bases fitting TRBD1. Germline values: CDR1 GTSNPN, CDR2 SVGIG (reference sequence). Germline trimming cut 3 bases from V and 6 bases from J; bases unmatched to any gene: 19. The CDR3 runs to 17 residues. For the CDR3, the DNA is TGTGCCTGGAGATTGTACGGCCACCCAGGGGGCCCTCGCGAGCAGTACTTC. It translates to CAWRLYGHPGGPREQYF.

The chain carries TRBV19 and TRBJ2-5; 9 nucleotides match TRBD1. V shed 4 bases, J shed 5 bases, and the junction held 5 bases outside the gene matches. Per the germline V gene, CDR1 is LNHDA and CDR2 is SQIVND (reference sequence). This CDR3 has 14 residues. CDR3 bases: TGTGCCAGTAGTACAACAGGGGGCCATGAGACCCAGTACTTC. Its protein is CASSTTGGHETQYF.